These T cell receptor beta chains were read from a single sample in a study of T cell repertoires in cytomegalovirus infection. TCRdb called the reads again in MiXCR, with one record for every CDR3 protein. Here the sample spans 100,000 to 150,000 distinct CDR3 sequences, approximately 30% being singletons. No antigens are known for them. The material was CD8+ T cells from cultured PBMCs, obtained from culture after CMV antigen stimulation. The origin of the receptors is a human donor in good health (CMV status not recorded). Some clones in this sample may be carry-over from other donors' samples. The CDR3 runs from the conserved cysteine through the conserved F or W. Clone size is given for some rows only: seen once, a few or many times, or a class if the clone is expanded.

many	TRBV6-1	TRBJ2-1	CASSSGTGYNEQFF
many	TRBV7-8	TRBJ2-1	CASSLFVSRGYNEQFF
few	TRBV12-3/TRBV12-4	TRBJ2-2	CASHNDRGRNTGELFF
NA	TRBV7-2	TRBJ1-5	CASSLGRIRQPQHF
NA	TRBV11-2	TRBJ2-1	CASSPPTSNEQFF
NA	TRBV7-8	TRBJ2-1	CASSLAGGVSYNEQFF
few	TRBV7-9	TRBJ2-5	CASSLGDGNQETQYF
NA	TRBV4-1	TRBJ1-1	CASSQDNTEAFF
NA	TRBV28	TRBJ1-2	CASVLRGMIYGYTF
NA	TRBV10-3	TRBJ2-3	CAISESELQRSTDTQYF
few	TRBV20-1	TRBJ2-5	CSARDLLGTSGQETQYF
NA	TRBV4-2	TRBJ1-4	CASSLWGWEINEKLFF
NA	TRBV4-1	TRBJ1-2	CASSQGVGIYGYTF
NA	TRBV2	TRBJ2-7	CASSDRIYEQYF
NA	TRBV7-2	TRBJ2-7	CASSLATGAYEQYF
once	TRBV10-3	TRBJ2-3	CAISDSFGTDTQYF
few	TRBV12-3/TRBV12-4	TRBJ2-1	CASSDGTTSEQFF
NA	TRBV12-3/TRBV12-4	TRBJ2-5	CASSLGTSGETQYF
NA	TRBV7-8	TRBJ1-2	CASSPGTAIYGYTF
NA	TRBV6-1	TRBJ2-1	CASSDLADPNNEQFF
NA	TRBV6-6	TRBJ1-5	CASSYPTGAGNQPQHF
few	TRBV28	TRBJ2-1	CASSKRGYYNEQFF
NA	TRBV19	TRBJ2-5	CASGQVLQETQYF
many	TRBV19	TRBJ2-7	CASGLGGVYEQYF
NA	TRBV6-1	TRBJ2-6	CASSEEDTSGANVLTF
few	TRBV7-6	TRBJ1-1	CASSLVGQGENTEAFF
NA	TRBV3-1	TRBJ2-5	CASSQVESGGKETQYF
NA	TRBV7-9	TRBJ2-2	CANRQDIAGANTGELFF
NA	TRBV28	TRBJ1-2	CASIMTGTYGYTF
once	TRBV20-1	TRBJ2-7	CSARAYYEQYF
few	TRBV19	TRBJ1-2	CASSRLNEGYGYTF
few	TRBV7-2	TRBJ2-7	CASSPLAGEAYEQYF
NA	TRBV27	TRBJ2-5	CASGWGTGFQETQYF
few	TRBV6-5	TRBJ1-4	CASSYSATTNEKLFF
NA	TRBV6-4	TRBJ2-1	CASSQGTSGGNEQFF
many	TRBV3-1	TRBJ2-7	CASSQGLISYEQYF
few	TRBV12-3/TRBV12-4	TRBJ2-3	CASSLGRFTQYF
many	TRBV7-6	TRBJ2-1	CASSTGQRGVHNEQFF
few	TRBV5-6	TRBJ1-1	CASSFGAVLEAFF
NA	TRBV6-2/TRBV6-3	TRBJ1-6	CASSYSMIAGEDYNSPLHF